The 18 T cell receptor beta chains below were found in one sample sequenced in a study of shared clonotypes between healthy human individuals (dated by TCRdb to the early 2020s). For the CD8 naive samples, CD45RO-negative cells were positively selected for CCR7, yielding a CD45RA+CCR7+ population from which TemRA cells were excluded. The library was produced with the immunoSEQ multiplex PCR assay. TCRdb holds this immuneACCESS table with in-frame rearrangements only. Some clones are missing; in checked studies, unresolved V genes explain under half, and the rest has no known cause. This sample comprises 2 million to 2.5 million clones, about 93% of them detected only once. The ten largest clones take up around 1.7% of the sample. Sequencing was done on a sample of naive CD8+ T cells from PBMCs. The sample's cell subset or site label, decoded: CD45RA+CCR7+. All receptors derive from a man between 18 and 35 years old in good health. Some clones in this sample may be carry-over from other donors' samples.

The genes are TRBV19 and TRBJ1-5; unclear D gene. Trimming removed 5 bases from V and 3 bases from J, with 20 bases in between. CDR1 and CDR2 from the germline V gene are LNHDA and SQIVND (reference sequence). The CDR3 has 17 amino acids. CDR3 sequence reads: CASSLGSRVPDNQPQHF. In DNA, the CDR3 is TGTGCCAGTAGTCTAGGGTCGCGGGTCCCCGACAATCAGCCCCAGCATTTT.

The rearrangement joins TRBV6-1 to TRBJ2-7; D perhaps matches TRBD1 (6 bases). This CDR3 has 13 amino acids. Per the germline V gene, CDR1 is MNHNS and CDR2 is SASEGT. V lost 6 bases, J lost 5 bases, and 14 bases lay in between. The CDR3 nucleotides are TGTGCCAGCAGCGGACAGCCCGGAGACGAGCAGTACTTC. Translating gives CASSGQPGDEQYF.

Concerning this clone: Other DNA sequences in this sample translate to the same CDR3. This chain links TRBV28 with TRBJ1-5, with D unclear. Trimming stripped 1 base from V and 2 bases from J, with 9 bases between. CDR3 size: 15 residues. CDR1 is MDHEN, CDR2 SYDVKM, per germline. CDR3 protein: CASSLSRGGNQPQHF. DNA for the CDR3: TGTGCCAGCAGTTTATCGCGGGGAGGCAATCAGCCCCAGCATTTT.

The rearrangement joins TRBV7-2 to TRBJ1-3; D perhaps matches TRBD1 (5 bases). V shed 8 bases and J shed 2 bases, with 13 bases lying between them. CDR3 length: 14 amino acids. The V gene's germline CDR1 is SGHTA and CDR2 FQGNSA. In nucleotides, the CDR3 is TGTGCCAGCCGGGGGGGACGGGCTGGAAACACCATATATTTT. As protein: CASRGGRAGNTIYF. Full variable domain (outside the CDR3, taken from reference TRBV7-2 and TRBJ1-3): GAGVSQSPSNKVTEKGKDVELRCDPISGHTALYWYRQSLGQGLEFLIYFQGNSAPDKSGLPSDRFSAERTGGSVSTLTIQRTQQEDSAVYLCASRGGRAGNTIYFGEGSWLTVV.

V usage is TRBV6-5 and J usage is TRBJ1-4; TRBD1 might be the D (5 bases). V gave up 10 bases and J gave up 8 bases, with 23 bases separating them. This CDR3 region has 15 residues. Germline CDR1 reads MNHEY; CDR2 reads SVGAGI. DNA for the CDR3: TGTGCCACACGAATAGGGGTAGGGGATATAGAAAAACTGTTTTTT. Amino acid sequence: CATRIGVGDIEKLFF.

The gene calls are TRBV4-1 and TRBJ1-5, with D unresolved. This CDR3 region has 15 residues. Between the trimmed V and J ends, which lost 2 bases and 0 bases, there was a span of 8 bases. Germline CDR1 is MGHRA and CDR2 is YSYEKL. Written as DNA, the CDR3 is TGCGCCAGCAGCCAACGGGAAAATAGCAATCAGCCCCAGCATTTT. Amino acids: CASSQRENSNQPQHF.

The chain employs TRBV7-8 and TRBJ1-1, with D tentatively TRBD1 (6 bases). Germline values: CDR1 SGHVS, CDR2 FQNEAQ. The CDR3 runs 16 residues. V was shortened by 5 bases and J by 0 bases, with 16 bases between the two germline ends. The CDR3 region is CASSQGQRGVNTEAFF. Written as DNA, the CDR3 is TGTGCCAGCAGCCAAGGACAGAGAGGTGTGAACACTGAAGCTTTCTTT.

J is TRBJ2-1 and V is TRBV6-5; 8 positions agree with TRBD1. Germline V gives CDR1 MNHEY, CDR2 SVGAGI. The CDR3 is 15 residues long. The junction had 9 bases not matched to a gene; V was cut back by 4 bases and J by 7 bases. As DNA, the CDR3 is TGTGCCAGCAGTTTGGAATCCGGGACAGGTAATGAGCAGTTCTTC. Translating it yields CASSLESGTGNEQFF.

The V call is TRBV27, the J call TRBJ2-7, with 7 positions matching TRBD2. J was trimmed by 2 bases and V by 4 bases; bases with no gene match: 11. Germline V gene sequence: CDR1 MNHEY, CDR2 SMNVEV (reference sequence). The CDR3 spans 16 residues. The CDR3 nucleotides are TGTGCCAGCAGTTACTCTTTGGGCGGGAGCGCCTACGAGCAGTACTTC. Residues: CASSYSLGGSAYEQYF.

This clone was seen only a few times. The CDR3 loop is CAWSEAAQRPQHF. The CDR3 DNA follows: TGTGCCTGGAGTGAAGCGGCCCAACGGCCCCAGCATTTT. The J gene is TRBJ1-5, the V gene TRBV30; D remains ambiguous. The ends were cut back, 1 base at V and 9 bases at J, with 13 bases in the middle. CDR3 size: 13 residues. Looked up from germline, CDR1 is GTSNPN and CDR2 is SVGIG (reference sequence).

The chain has TRBV7-8 and TRBJ2-5; 7 bases are shared with TRBD2. J lost 2 bases, V lost 5 bases, and 11 bases had no gene match. This CDR3 is 16 amino acids long. Germline loops: CDR1 SGHVS, CDR2 FQNEAQ. CDR3 sequence: CASSIRAGTSQETQYF. CDR3 sequence (DNA): TGTGCCAGCAGCATTCGAGCGGGGACCTCGCAAGAGACCCAGTACTTC.

In this sample, this clone turned up a few times. This chain uses TRBV29-1 with TRBJ1-1; no clear D. Germline-derived CDR1 and CDR2 are SQVTM and ANQGSEA. The CDR3 length is 11 residues. With 8 bases removed from V and 0 bases from J, the gap between germline ends came to 7 bases. The CDR3 region has the DNA TGCAGCCCTGAGTTGAACACTGAAGCTTTCTTT. Protein: CSPELNTEAFF.

The J gene is TRBJ2-2, the V gene TRBV28; the match to TRBD2 covers 8 bases. V dropped 2 bases and J dropped 1; count of bases not matched to a gene: 9. Germline CDR1 reads MDHEN; CDR2 reads SYDVKM. The CDR3 loop spans 18 amino acids. The CDR3 sequence: CASSLELSGRLNTGELFF. The CDR3 DNA follows: TGTGCCAGCAGTTTAGAGTTAAGCGGGAGACTGAACACCGGGGAGCTGTTTTTT.

The V gene is TRBV2, the J gene TRBJ2-1; 9 bases line up with TRBD1. Looked up from germline, CDR1 is SNHLY and CDR2 is FYNNEI. Trimming at V came to 8 bases and at J to 6 bases, leaving 11 bases not matched to a gene. The CDR3 is 15 amino acids. CDR3 in amino acids: CASRSGTGIINEQFF. The CDR3 nucleotides are TGTGCCAGCCGGAGCGGGACAGGGATCATCAATGAGCAGTTCTTC.

The chain combines TRBV27 with TRBJ2-1; D gene ambiguous. Germline V gives CDR1 MNHEY, CDR2 SMNVEV (reference sequence). This CDR3 has 14 residues. The V and J ends lost 3 bases and 4 bases respectively, with 10 bases between them. The DNA of the CDR3 is TGTGCCAGCAGTTTCCAAGGGCGGTACAATGAGCAGTTCTTC. Amino acid sequence: CASSFQGRYNEQFF.

This chain joins TRBV2 and TRBJ2-1; TRBD2 agrees at 12 bases. CDR1 is SNHLY, CDR2 FYNNEI, per germline. The CDR3 sequence is 16 residues long. J gave up 3 bases and V 7 bases, and 7 bases lay outside the gene matches. The CDR3 sequence is CASTEGLAGLYNEQFF. The CDR3 DNA is TGTGCCAGCACCGAGGGACTAGCGGGCCTCTACAATGAGCAGTTCTTC.

The gene calls are TRBV7-2 and TRBJ2-2; TRBD1 matches at 9 bases. This CDR3 is 15 amino acids long. V shed 5 bases, J shed 3 bases, and the junction held 4 bases outside the gene matches. Germline lookup yields CDR1 SGHTA and CDR2 FQGNSA. In DNA form, the CDR3 reads TGTGCCAGCAGCACTGGGACAGGGTACACCGGGGAGCTGTTTTTT. This encodes CASSTGTGYTGELFF.

As to this clone: Other DNA sequences of this sample code for an identical CDR3. V and J are TRBV9 and TRBJ2-1, with D perhaps TRBD1 (5 bases). This CDR3 is built from 16 residues. Germline V lookup: CDR1 SGDLS, CDR2 YYNGEE. Trimming pared 0 bases from V and 0 bases from J, leaving 10 bases between. CDR3 DNA sequence: TGTGCCAGCAGCGTAGAAGGGGCAAGCTCCTACAATGAGCAGTTCTTC. The encoded protein is CASSVEGASSYNEQFF.